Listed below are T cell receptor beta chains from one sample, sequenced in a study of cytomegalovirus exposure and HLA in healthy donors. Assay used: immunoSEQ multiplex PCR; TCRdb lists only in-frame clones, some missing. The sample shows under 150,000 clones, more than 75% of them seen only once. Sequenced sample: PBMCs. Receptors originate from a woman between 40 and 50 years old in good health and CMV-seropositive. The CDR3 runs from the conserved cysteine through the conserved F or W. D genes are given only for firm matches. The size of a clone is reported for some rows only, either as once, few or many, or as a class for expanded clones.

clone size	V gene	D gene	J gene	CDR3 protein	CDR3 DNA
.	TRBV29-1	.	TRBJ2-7	CSVTGKGGDEQYF	TGCAGCGTTACCGGGAAGGGGGGGGACGAGCAGTACTTC
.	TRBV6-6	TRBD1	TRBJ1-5	CASKKTGGADQPQHF	TGTGCCAGCAAGAAGACAGGGGGCGCCGATCAGCCCCAGCATTTT
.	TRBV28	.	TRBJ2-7	CASQDAGQSYEQYF	TGTGCCAGCCAAGACGCAGGCCAATCCTACGAGCAGTACTTC
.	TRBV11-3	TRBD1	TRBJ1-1	CASSFRGQRTEAFF	TGTGCCAGCAGCTTCAGGGGGCAGAGAACTGAAGCTTTCTTT
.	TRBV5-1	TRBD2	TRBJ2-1	CATKSAGGSYNEQFF	TGCGCCACCAAGTCAGCGGGAGGATCCTACAATGAGCAGTTCTTC
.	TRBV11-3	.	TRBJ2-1	CASSTTRYNEQFF	TGTGCCAGCAGCACCACTAGATACAATGAGCAGTTCTTC
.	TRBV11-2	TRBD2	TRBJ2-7	CASSFTSGSSYEQYF	TGTGCCAGCAGCTTCACTAGCGGGAGCTCCTACGAGCAGTACTTC
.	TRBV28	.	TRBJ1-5	CASSLYRGNQPQHF	TGTGCCAGCAGTCTGTACAGGGGCAATCAGCCCCAGCATTTT
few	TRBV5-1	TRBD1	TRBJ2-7	CASSYGQAQPYEQYF	TGCGCCAGCAGCTACGGACAGGCCCAGCCCTACGAGCAGTACTTC
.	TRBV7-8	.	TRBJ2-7	CASRPDVAGPLEQYF	TGTGCCAGCAGACCAGACGTAGCAGGGCCCCTCGAGCAGTACTTC
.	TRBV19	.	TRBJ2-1	CASSIRSGLYNEQFF	TGTGCCAGTAGTATACGGTCGGGGTTATACAATGAGCAGTTCTTC
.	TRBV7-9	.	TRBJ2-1	CASSYSYQAIYNEQFF	TGTGCCAGCAGCTACTCTTACCAAGCGATATACAATGAGCAGTTCTTC
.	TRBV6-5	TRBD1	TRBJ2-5	CASRTGYTTQYF	TGTGCCAGCAGGACAGGGTATACGACCCAGTACTTC
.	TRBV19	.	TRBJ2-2	CASSRGGYSRELFF	TGTGCCAGTAGTCGGGGAGGATACAGTAGAGAGCTGTTTTTT
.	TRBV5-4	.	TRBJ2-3	CASSSPTSGLNTQYF	TGTGCCAGCAGCTCGCCCACCAGCGGGTTAAATACGCAGTATTTT
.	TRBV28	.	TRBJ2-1	CASSLISDQQFF	TGTGCCAGCAGTTTGATCAGCGACCAGCAGTTCTTC
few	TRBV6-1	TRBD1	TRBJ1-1	CASRGTGKAFF	TGTGCCAGCAGAGGGACAGGCAAAGCTTTCTTT
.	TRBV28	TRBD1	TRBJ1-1	CASSHPAGTGGTEAFF	TGTGCCAGCAGTCATCCGGCCGGGACAGGGGGAACTGAAGCTTTCTTT
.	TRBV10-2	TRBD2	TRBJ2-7	CASREPGLAGFYEQYF	TGCGCCAGCAGGGAACCGGGACTAGCGGGTTTCTACGAGCAGTACTTC
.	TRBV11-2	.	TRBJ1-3	CASSLVGGYSGNTIYF	TGTGCCAGCAGCTTAGTCGGGGGATACTCTGGAAACACCATATATTTT
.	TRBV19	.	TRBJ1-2	CASSSSSYGYTF	TGTGCCAGTAGCTCATCGAGCTATGGCTACACCTTC
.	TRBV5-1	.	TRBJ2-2	CASSPAGANTGELFF	TGCGCCAGCAGCCCGGCGGGCGCGAACACCGGGGAGCTGTTTTTT
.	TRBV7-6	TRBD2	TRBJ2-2	CASSLGGTSSTGELFF	TGTGCCAGCAGCTTAGGCGGGACTAGCAGCACCGGGGAGCTGTTTTTT
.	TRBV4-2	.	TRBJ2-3	CASSPRSGLAIVLDTQYF	TGTGCCAGCAGCCCCCGTTCTGGGCTAGCGATTGTACTAGATACGCAGTATTTT
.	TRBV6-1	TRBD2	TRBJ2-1	CASRGSSGSKRLNNEQFF	TGTGCCAGCCGTGGATCTAGCGGGAGCAAACGTCTTAACAATGAGCAGTTCTTC
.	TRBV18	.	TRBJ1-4	CASSPGATNEKLFF	TGTGCCAGCTCACCCGGTGCAACTAATGAAAAACTGTTTTTT
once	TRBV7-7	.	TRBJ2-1	CASSLGRAPNEQFF	TGTGCTAGCAGCTTAGGGAGAGCGCCCAATGAGCAGTTCTTC
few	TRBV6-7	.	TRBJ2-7	CASPRQGMYEQYF	TGTGCCAGCCCACGTCAGGGGATGTACGAGCAGTACTTC
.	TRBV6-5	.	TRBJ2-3	CASSYFGIGADTQYF	TGTGCCAGCAGTTACTTTGGGATAGGGGCAGATACGCAGTATTTT
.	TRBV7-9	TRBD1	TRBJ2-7	CASSPTGPGEQYF	TGTGCCAGCAGCCCGACAGGGCCTGGCGAGCAGTACTTC
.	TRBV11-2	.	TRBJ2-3	CASSLVQGSDTQYF	TGTGCCAGCAGCTTAGTACAGGGCTCAGATACGCAGTATTTT
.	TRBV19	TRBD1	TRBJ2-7	CASSIRRTGGHYEQYF	TGTGCCAGTAGTATACGGAGGACAGGGGGCCACTACGAGCAGTACTTC
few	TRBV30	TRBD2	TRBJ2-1	CAWKSGAGLAGGYEQFF	TGTGCCTGGAAAAGTGGTGCCGGTCTAGCGGGAGGGTATGAGCAGTTCTTC
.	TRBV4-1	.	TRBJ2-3	CASSHLEHTDTQYF	TGCGCCAGCAGCCACCTCGAGCACACAGATACGCAGTATTTT
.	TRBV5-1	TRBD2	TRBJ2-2	CASSLALAGANTGELFF	TGCGCCAGCAGCTTGGCACTAGCGGGGGCGAACACCGGGGAGCTGTTTTTT
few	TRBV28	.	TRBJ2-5	CASREGLWETQYF	TGTGCCAGCAGAGAAGGACTATGGGAGACCCAGTACTTC
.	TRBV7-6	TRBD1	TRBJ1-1	CASSFGTGFANTEAFF	TGTGCCAGCAGCTTCGGGACAGGGTTTGCGAACACTGAAGCTTTCTTT
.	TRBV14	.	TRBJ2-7	CASSQVGRGVEQYF	TGTGCCAGCAGCCAAGTGGGCAGGGGAGTCGAGCAGTACTTC
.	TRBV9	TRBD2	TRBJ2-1	CASSVVGTRSYNEQFF	TGTGCCAGCAGCGTAGTTGGGACTAGAAGTTACAATGAGCAGTTCTTC
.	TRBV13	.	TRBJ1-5	CASSLNPRQPQHF	TGTGCCAGCAGCTTAAACCCGAGACAGCCCCAGCATTTT
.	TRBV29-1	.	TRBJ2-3	CSVWRGSGITDTQYF	TGCAGCGTATGGAGAGGTAGCGGCATCACAGATACGCAGTATTTT
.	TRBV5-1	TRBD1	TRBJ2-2	CASSSTGAVTGELFF	TGCGCCAGCAGCTCGACAGGGGCCGTCACCGGGGAGCTGTTTTTT
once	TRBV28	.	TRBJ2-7	CASSPGGGASSYEQYF	TGTGCCAGCAGTCCCGGAGGGGGGGCGAGCTCCTACGAGCAGTACTTC
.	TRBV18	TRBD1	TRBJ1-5	CASSQGQGDNRPQHF	TGTGCCAGCTCACAAGGACAGGGGGATAATCGGCCCCAGCATTTT
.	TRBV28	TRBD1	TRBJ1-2	CASSPDRVGYTF	TGTGCCAGCAGCCCCGACAGGGTCGGCTACACCTTC
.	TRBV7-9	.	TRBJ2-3	CASSLVGQGTQYF	TGTGCCAGCAGCTTAGTTGGGCAGGGTACGCAGTATTTT
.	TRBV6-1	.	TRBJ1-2	CASSEATAGKDGYTF	TGCGCCAGCAGTGAAGCAACGGCAGGGAAGGATGGCTACACCTTC
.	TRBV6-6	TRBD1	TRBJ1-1	CASSSNRGRSAFF	TGTGCCAGCAGCTCAAACAGGGGAAGGTCGGCTTTCTTT
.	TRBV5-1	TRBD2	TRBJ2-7	CASSLASGSWYEQYF	TGCGCCAGCAGCTTGGCTAGCGGGAGTTGGTACGAGCAGTACTTC
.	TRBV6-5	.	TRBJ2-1	CASSYNRGDEQFF	TGTGCCAGCAGTTATAATAGGGGCGATGAGCAGTTCTTC
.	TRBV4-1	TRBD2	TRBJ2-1	CASSLSSGRGLNEQFF	TGCGCCAGCAGCCTATCTAGCGGGAGGGGATTAAATGAGCAGTTCTTC
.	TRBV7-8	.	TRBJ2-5	CASSLVKTQYF	TGTGCCAGCAGCTTAGTCAAGACCCAGTACTTC
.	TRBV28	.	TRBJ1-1	CASIQGATDFLGREAFF	TGTGCCAGCATCCAAGGGGCGACAGATTTCCTCGGGAGGGAAGCTTTCTTT
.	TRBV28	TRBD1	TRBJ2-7	CASSLISGQGAYEQYF	TGTGCCAGCAGTTTAATCTCGGGGCAGGGGGCCTACGAGCAGTACTTC
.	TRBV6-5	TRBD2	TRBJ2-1	CASSYRASGYYNEQFF	TGTGCCAGCAGTTACCGTGCTAGCGGGTACTACAATGAGCAGTTCTTC
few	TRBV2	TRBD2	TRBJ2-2	CASNDLGLAGNSNTGELFF	TGTGCCAGCAATGATTTGGGACTAGCGGGAAATTCGAACACCGGGGAGCTGTTTTTT